These T cell receptor beta chains were read from a single sample in a study of T cell responses to AZD1222 COVID-19 vaccine. The repertoire was sequenced with immunoSEQ multiplex PCR; TCRdb's copy has only in-frame clones and lacks some. The data show about 130,000 clones, 90% to 95% seen once. The sequences come from peripheral blood, collected on day 0 of AZD1222 vaccination. All receptors derive from an adult in good health. CDR3s include the opening cysteine and the closing phenylalanine or tryptophan. A D gene is named only where the DNA matches it firmly. Size values are once, few and many counts, or a class for expanded clones, and some rows have none.

clone_size d_call j_call v_call cdr3_nt cdr3_aa
- TRBD1 TRBJ1-1 TRBV28 TGTGCCAGCAGCTGGACAGGGAGGAATTACGAAGCTTTCTTT CASSWTGRNYEAFF
- TRBD2 TRBJ2-3 TRBV13 TGTGCCAGCAGCTTATTAACTAGCGGGGGTACAGATACGCAGTATTTT CASSLLTSGGTDTQYF
- - TRBJ1-5 TRBV4-1 TGCGCCAGCAGCCAAGTATTCGGCCCCAATCAGCCCCAGCATTTT CASSQVFGPNQPQHF
- - TRBJ2-7 TRBV27 TGTGCCAGCAGTCCTTCCGTGGGGGGCGAGCAGTACTTC CASSPSVGGEQYF
- - TRBJ1-3 TRBV6-5 TGTGCCAGCGGCTGGGGGGCATCTGGAAACACCATATATTTT CASGWGASGNTIYF
- - TRBJ2-7 TRBV5-6 TGTGCCAGCAGCTTGGGGCCCCTTCGGGGAGTCGAGCAGTACTTC CASSLGPLRGVEQYF
- - TRBJ2-7 TRBV9 TGTGCCAGCAGCGTAGGAAGTCAGCGAGGCTATTTCTACGAGCAGTACTTC CASSVGSQRGYFYEQYF
- TRBD1 TRBJ2-7 TRBV27 TGTGCCAGCAGTCACTCAGGGGGCGGTTACGAGCAGTACTTC CASSHSGGGYEQYF
- TRBD2 TRBJ2-1 TRBV2 TGTGCCAGCAGTGAGGGCGGGGGTCCCCAGGATGAGCAGTTCTTC CASSEGGGPQDEQFF
- TRBD1 TRBJ1-6 TRBV7-9 TGTGCCAGCAGCCCCAGACAGGGCCCCAATTCACCCCTCCACTTT CASSPRQGPNSPLHF
- TRBD1 TRBJ1-1 TRBV19 TGTGCCAGCGGGTCCACAGGGGGCACTGAAGCTTTCTTT CASGSTGGTEAFF
- TRBD1 TRBJ2-2 TRBV14 TGTGCCAGCAGCCCCCCGGGACAGGGACCCGGGGAGCTGTTTTTT CASSPPGQGPGELFF
once TRBD1 TRBJ1-1 TRBV2 TGTGCCAGCAGTGCTCAGGGGGGCACTGAAGCTTTCTTT CASSAQGGTEAFF
- - TRBJ1-6 TRBV9 TGTGCCAGCAGCGTAGAGGGGAGCTCCTATAATTCACCCCTCCACTTT CASSVEGSSYNSPLHF
- - TRBJ1-6 TRBV19 TGTGCCAGTAGTAATTTGGGGGGGTCCTATAATTCACCCCTCCACTTT CASSNLGGSYNSPLHF